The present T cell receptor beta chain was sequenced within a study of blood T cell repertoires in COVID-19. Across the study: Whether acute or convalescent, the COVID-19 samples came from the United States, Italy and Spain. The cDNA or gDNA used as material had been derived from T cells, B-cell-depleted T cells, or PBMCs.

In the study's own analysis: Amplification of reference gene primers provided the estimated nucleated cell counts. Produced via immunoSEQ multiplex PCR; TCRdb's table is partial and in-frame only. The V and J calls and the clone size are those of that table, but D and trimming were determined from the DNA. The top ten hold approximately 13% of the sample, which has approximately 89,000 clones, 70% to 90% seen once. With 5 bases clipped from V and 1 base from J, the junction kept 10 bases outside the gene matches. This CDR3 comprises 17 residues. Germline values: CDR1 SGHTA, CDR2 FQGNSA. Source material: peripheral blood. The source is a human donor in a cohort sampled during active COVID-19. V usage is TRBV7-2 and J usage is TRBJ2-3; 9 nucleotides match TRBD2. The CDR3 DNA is TGTGCCAGCAGCGCCGGCCCACCTAGCGGGGGCACAGATACGCAGTATTTT. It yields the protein CASSAGPPSGGTDTQYF.